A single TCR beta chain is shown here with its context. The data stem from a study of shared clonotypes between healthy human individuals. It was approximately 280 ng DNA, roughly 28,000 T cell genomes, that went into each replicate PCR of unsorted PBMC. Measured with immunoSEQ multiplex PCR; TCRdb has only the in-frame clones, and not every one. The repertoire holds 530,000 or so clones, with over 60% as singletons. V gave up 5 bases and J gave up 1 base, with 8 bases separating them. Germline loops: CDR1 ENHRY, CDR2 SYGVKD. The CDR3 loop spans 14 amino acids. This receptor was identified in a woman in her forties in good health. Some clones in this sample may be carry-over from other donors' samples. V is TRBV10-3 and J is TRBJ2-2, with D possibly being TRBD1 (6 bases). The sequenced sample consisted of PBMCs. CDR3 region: CAISNRENTGELFF. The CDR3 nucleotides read TGTGCCATCAGTAACAGGGAGAACACCGGGGAGCTGTTTTTT.